The clone carrying this T cell receptor (beta chain) has ten or more counts. Antigen specificity is unknown. This specimen belongs to a study of regulatory T cells in long-lasting Graves disease. With 5 bases removed from V and 4 bases from J, the gap between germline ends came to 11 bases. This CDR3 is built from 14 residues. CDR1 and CDR2 (germline): LGHDT, YNNKEL (reference sequence). Documented time point: newly diagnosed GD, antithyroid drugs for less than 3 months. The TCR library was prepared using RNA isolated from PBMCs. Whole-study results and caveats: Fewer public clonotypes were shared by new patients (over 950) than by persistent patients (roughly 2,500). Persistent disease was characterized by preferential usage of TRBV28, TRBJ1-2 and TRBJ2-5.

Arm-PCR of CDR3 regions and iRepertoire HTBI primers were used to build TCR beta libraries. TCRdb called the multiplex PCR reads again in MiXCR, with one record for every CDR3 protein. The repertoire holds 580,000 or so distinct CDR3 sequences, with about 16% as singletons. These sequences were also reported in another study, on T cells in Graves' hyperthyroidism and ophthalmopathy. That paper adds: Ophthalmopathy and stable hyperthyroidism were separated by a 13 V-J model.

The chain has TRBV3-1 and TRBJ1-4; D remains ambiguous. Sample: peripheral blood mononuclear cells (PBMCs), taken at new diagnosis, from a patient treated with antithyroid drugs. The receptor's source is a young man with Graves disease. CDR3 loop: CASSGAWGNEKLFF. CDR3 bases: TGTGCCAGCAGCGGAGCGTGGGGTAATGAAAAACTGTTTTTT.